This is a list of T cell receptor beta chains from one sample in a study of shared clonotypes between healthy human individuals. The assay was immunoSEQ multiplex PCR, and TCRdb's table has in-frame clones only and misses some. This sample yields 1.4 million to 1.5 million clones, of which around 97% are seen a single time; over 1% belongs to the top ten. Sequencing was carried out using naive CD4+ T cells sorted from blood. Receptor source: a young man in good health. Each CDR3 is given with its conserved first and last residue. Expanded clones get a size class; other rows say once, few or many, or leave the size out.

17,NA,TRBV7-8,CASSLVLSGSSYNEQFF
13,NA,TRBV6-6,CASSQTGPYEQYF
15,NA,TRBV9,CASSVGELQDNEQFF
12,NA,TRBV25-1,CASSTIPETQYF
16,once,TRBV5-1,CASSFTLKASTDTQYF
14,NA,TRBV6-1,CASTVTSGRGEQFF
14,NA,TRBV5-1,CASSLVGVTDTQYF
17,NA,TRBV27,CASSLSSGGRYQETQYF
13,NA,TRBV5-6,CASSSGRNQPQHF
15,NA,TRBV5-1,CASSDQGVPGNTIYF
17,NA,TRBV10-2,CASSEPEPGQVRYEQYF
12,NA,TRBV30,CAWGRAYNEQFF
14,NA,TRBV6-5,CASSLTGGNQPQHF
16,NA,TRBV5-1,CASSLLAGGNTGELFF
14,NA,TRBV6-4,CASRRGGDTGELFF
12,once,TRBV29-1,CSVGPSEEKLFF
14,NA,TRBV28,CASSKTPGAEKLFF
15,once,TRBV19,CASRNSGRGGNEQFF
14,NA,TRBV7-6,CASSSGTSGNEQFF
17,NA,TRBV7-9,CASSFTRRGAPTDTQYF
18,NA,TRBV4-3,CASSHEHSGIAGTDTQYF
15,NA,TRBV5-4,CASSNPGLAAYEQYF
17,NA,TRBV5-1,CASSLVTGVYSGNTIYF
12,NA,TRBV19,CASSPYLGEQYF
13,NA,TRBV6-5,CASRRTGNQPQHF
15,NA,TRBV5-1,CASSNSTGTLGGQYF
15,NA,TRBV28,CASSSEGQGNQPQHF
15,NA,TRBV7-7,CASSWGLGLGNEQFF
13,NA,TRBV19,CASSPRMAYEQYF
14,NA,TRBV2,CASSFQARSYEQYF
17,NA,TRBV15,CATRPTSGRVSYNEQFF
15,NA,TRBV9,CASSPGLAGLYEQYF
16,NA,TRBV7-8,CASTPEVLLVGNTIYF
15,NA,TRBV4-1,CASSQDDRWDQPQHF
15,NA,TRBV5-4,CASSLPGLGQETQYF
16,NA,TRBV19,CASSFSLAGGWNIQYF
15,NA,TRBV5-1,CASSREGMGTGELFF
15,NA,TRBV18,CASSPLASGTDTQYF
15,NA,TRBV5-8,CASSLGWGRNTEAFF